These 32 T cell receptor beta chains came from one sample sequenced in a study of post-analysis software for immune sequencing data. Regarding the study as a whole: Patients used a handful of TRBV segments, including TRBV5-6, TRBV5-1 and TRBV20-1, more often than controls.

Their cognate antigens are unknown. Unique molecular identifiers were built into the TCR beta cDNA libraries. TCRdb reanalysed the PCR reads using MiXCR and keeps one entry per CDR3 protein. The profile shows about 820,000 distinct CDR3 sequences, roughly 58% of them singletons. Sequencing was performed on blood. The receptors here all came from a girl under 18 with multiple sclerosis.

The table lists this clonotype with a few counts. V gene TRBV11-2 combines with J gene TRBJ2-7; D could derive from TRBD1 or TRBD2 (6 bases each). The CDR3 spans 15 residues. With 5 bases removed from V and 4 bases from J, the gap between germline ends came to 18 bases. Per the germline V gene, CDR1 is SGHAT and CDR2 is FQNNGV. The CDR3 DNA reads as TGTGCCAGCAGCCTTACTACAGGGACTTTTTACGAGCAGTACTTC. Protein sequence: CASSLTTGTFYEQYF.

This CDR3 is CASSPGQALNYGYTF. The CDR3 nucleotides are TGCGCCAGCAGCCCGGGACAGGCTCTAAACTATGGCTACACCTTC. The V call is TRBV4-1, the J call TRBJ1-2; 8 nucleotides agree with TRBD1. CDR3 size: 15 residues. J was trimmed by 2 bases and V by 4 bases; bases with no gene match: 6. Germline V gene lookup returns CDR1 MGHRA and CDR2 YSYEKL.

Details on this clonotype: Sequence at one end of the junction differs from germline and may be a read error. The rearrangement uses TRBV7-2 and TRBJ2-5, with D possibly being TRBD1 (6 bases). The V gene's germline CDR1 is SGHTA and CDR2 FQGNSA. There are 15 residues in the CDR3. CDR3: CARSPLGGRLETQYF. In DNA form, the CDR3 reads TGTGCCCGCAGCCCTCTTGGGGGCCGGTTGGAGACCCAGTACTTC.

Regarding this clonotype: One end of the junction fails to match germline, which may point to a read error. This chain links TRBV12-3 or TRBV12-4 with TRBJ1-2; D ambiguous. This CDR3 contains 13 residues. CDR3 sequence (DNA): TGTGCCAGCAGTTCTGGACGGAACTATGGCTGCACCTTC. It codes for CASSSGRNYGCTF.

The V and J genes are TRBV7-3 and TRBJ2-3; D is perhaps TRBD1 (6 bases). Germline assignment: CDR1 SGHTA and CDR2 FQGTGA. V lost 4 bases and J 10 bases, leaving 21 bases between the germline ends. The CDR3 is made up of 15 amino acids. CDR3 sequence: CASSSHGSRGHPQYF. CDR3 bases: TGTGCCAGCAGCTCCCATGGGAGCAGGGGCCATCCGCAGTATTTT.

This clonotype has more than one count but fewer than ten. The V and J genes are TRBV20-1 and TRBJ2-1; the D gene is possibly TRBD2 (5 bases). Trimming cost V 1 base and J 11 bases, with 9 bases left between them. The germline V gene encodes CDR1 DFQATT and CDR2 SNEGSKA (reference sequence). The CDR3 sequence is 11 residues long. The CDR3: CSARGEIQQFF. CDR3 nucleotides: TGCAGTGCTAGAGGGGAGATTCAGCAGTTCTTC.

The rearrangement joins TRBV6-6 to TRBJ2-3; D gene uncertain. V shed 10 bases and J shed 2 bases, with 13 bases lying between them. Germline-derived CDR1 and CDR2 are MNHNY and SVGAGI (reference sequence). The CDR3 is made up of 13 amino acids. CDR3 protein: CATKWENTDTQYF. The CDR3 DNA reads as TGTGCCACCAAATGGGAAAACACAGATACGCAGTATTTT.

The chain combines TRBV5-1 with TRBJ2-3; weak D call: TRBD1 (7 bases). Germline V gives CDR1 SGHRS, CDR2 YFSETQ. V was trimmed by 3 bases and J by 2 bases, leaving 13 bases between them. The CDR3 spans 15 residues. This CDR3 is CASSWRDRDTDTQYF. The DNA for the CDR3 is TGCGCCAGCAGCTGGAGGGACAGAGACACAGATACGCAGTATTTT.

Here the CDR3 DNA reads TGTGCCAGTACCCAGGATGCGGGACAGGCTCAAAACATTCAGTACTTC. Amino acid sequence: CASTQDAGQAQNIQYF. The chain couples TRBV19 to TRBJ2-4; 8 nucleotides match TRBD1. With 7 bases clipped from V and 5 bases from J, the junction kept 13 bases outside the gene matches. The CDR3 is 16 amino acids. Per the germline V gene, CDR1 is LNHDA and CDR2 is SQIVND (reference sequence). The variable domain in full, with the rest retrieved from reference TRBV19 and TRBJ2-4, is DGGITQSPKYLFRKEGQNVTLSCEQNLNHDAMYWYRQDPGQGLRLIYYSQIVNDFQKGDIAEGYSVSREKKESFPLTVTSAQKNPTAFYLCASTQDAGQAQNIQYFGAGTRLSVL.

V is TRBV18 and J is TRBJ2-5; D is possibly TRBD1 (6 bases). The J call may be faulty, since TRBJ2-7 better matches the DNA end. From germline, CDR1 is KGHSH and CDR2 LQKENI. This CDR3 region has 12 residues. The CDR3 nucleotides read TGTGCCAGCTCCGGAAACAGGGACGAGCAGTACTTC. It is translated as CASSGNRDEQYF.

The V call is TRBV6-5, the J call TRBJ1-2, with 12 positions matching TRBD1. From germline, CDR1 is MNHEY and CDR2 SVGAGI. Unmatched junction bases numbered 11, after V lost 6 bases and J lost 6 bases. The CDR3 loop spans 16 amino acids. CDR3 nucleotide sequence: TGTGCCAGCAGCATCAAGGGGACAGGGGGCGCGAATGGCTACACCTTC. This codes for CASSIKGTGGANGYTF.

The V call is TRBV6-1, the J call TRBJ2-7, with TRBD2 matching 10 bases. The germline gives CDR1 MNHNS, CDR2 SASEGT. The V gene end was trimmed by 3 bases and the J gene end by 3 bases; junction bases not matched to a gene: 11. The CDR3 runs to 17 residues. The CDR3 sequence: CASSDLGRAGGDYEQYF. The CDR3 DNA reads TGTGCCAGCAGTGACCTCGGACGAGCGGGAGGGGACTACGAGCAGTACTTC.

The chain uses TRBV4-1 and TRBJ2-4, with 7 bases identical to TRBD1. TRBJ2-5 matches the DNA end more closely, so the J call is doubtful. The CDR3 extends over 15 amino acids. From germline, CDR1 is MGHRA and CDR2 YSYEKL. The CDR3 loop reads CASSLYDRDQETQYF. The DNA of the CDR3 is TGCGCCAGCAGCCTTTATGACAGGGACCAAGAGACCCAGTACTTC.

V gene TRBV12-3 or TRBV12-4 combines with J gene TRBJ1-5; TRBD1 agrees at 7 bases. Trimming took 3 bases from V and 6 from J; bases not matched to a gene: 8. The length of the CDR3 is 15 residues. The CDR3 reads CASSLKTGKGQPQHF. CDR3 DNA sequence: TGTGCCAGCAGTTTGAAGACAGGGAAAGGTCAGCCCCAGCATTTT.

The gene calls are TRBV20-1 and TRBJ2-5, with 11 nucleotides matching TRBD1. Trimming cost V 3 bases and J 5 bases; bases outside gene matches: 11. The CDR3 is made up of 16 amino acids. Per the germline V gene, CDR1 is DFQATT and CDR2 is SNEGSKA (reference sequence). The CDR3 loop reads CSARGPGQGVRETQYF. CDR3 bases: TGCAGTGCTAGGGGCCCGGGACAGGGGGTGCGGGAGACCCAGTACTTC.

The DNA for the CDR3 is TGTGCCAGCAGCGGGGAGGCGCGAGAAGCTTTCTTT. This codes for CASSGEAREAFF. V is TRBV7-9 and J is TRBJ1-1; D is unresolved. CDR3 length equals 12 residues. Trimming stripped 5 bases from V and 8 bases from J, with 12 bases between. Germline CDR1 reads SEHNR; CDR2 reads FQNEAQ (reference sequence). The full variable domain, with the rest looked up from reference TRBV7-9 and TRBJ1-1, is DTGVSQNPRHKITKRGQNVTFRCDPISEHNRLYWYRQTLGQGPEFLTYFQNEAQLEKSRLLSDRFSAERPKGSFSTLEIQRTEQGDSAMYLCASSGEAREAFFGQGTRLTVV.

This clonotype was counted once. The rearrangement uses TRBV2 and TRBJ2-7; perhaps D is TRBD1 or TRBD2 (6 bases each). Trimming pared 6 bases from V and 2 bases from J, leaving 11 bases between. The CDR3 is made up of 13 amino acids. The germline CDR1 and CDR2 sequences are SNHLY and FYNNEI. The CDR3 sequence is CASRRGEAYEQYF. DNA of the CDR3: TGTGCCAGCAGAAGGGGGGAAGCCTACGAGCAGTACTTC. Combining the CDR3 with reference TRBV2 and TRBJ2-7 gives the whole variable domain EPEVTQTPSHQVTQMGQEVILRCVPISNHLYFYWYRQILGQKVEFLVSFYNNEISEKSEIFDDQFSVERPDGSNFTLKIRSTKLEDSAMYFCASRRGEAYEQYFGPGTRLTVT.

The V call is TRBV5-1, the J call TRBJ1-1; no definite D call. V lost 4 bases and J 7 bases, leaving 20 bases between the germline ends. Germline V gene lookup returns CDR1 SGHRS and CDR2 YFSETQ. The CDR3 loop spans 15 amino acids. This chain's CDR3 is CASSISEGSSIEAFF. The CDR3 DNA follows: TGCGCCAGCAGCATTTCGGAGGGTTCTTCGATTGAAGCTTTCTTT. The full variable domain, its missing parts supplied by reference TRBV5-1 and TRBJ1-1, is KAGVTQTPRYLIKTRGQQVTLSCSPISGHRSVSWYQQTPGQGLQFLFEYFSETQRNKGNFPGRFSGRQFSNSRSEMNVSTLELGDSALYLCASSISEGSSIEAFFGQGTRLTVV.

The rearrangement links TRBV27 to TRBJ1-2, with D possibly matching TRBD1 (5 bases). The CDR3 loop spans 17 amino acids. Trimming stripped 5 bases from V and 4 bases from J, with 23 bases between. CDR1 is MNHEY, CDR2 SMNVEV, per germline (reference sequence). The CDR3 DNA sequence: TGTGCCAGCAGTCCGGGCGGGGCGGGGACGAAGAGCTATGGCTACACCTTC. Its protein product is CASSPGGAGTKSYGYTF.

This clonotype occurred a few times. The V and J genes are TRBV12-3 or TRBV12-4 and TRBJ2-7; TRBD1 agrees at 7 bases. The CDR3 contains 15 residues. Trimming took 5 bases from V and 1 from J; bases not matched to a gene: 8. In nucleotides, the CDR3 is TGTGCCAGCAGTCGCACACACAGGGGTTCCTACGAGCAGTACTTC. Translated, it gives CASSRTHRGSYEQYF.

The V gene is TRBV12-3 or TRBV12-4, the J gene TRBJ2-7; D tentatively reads TRBD1 or TRBD2 (5 bases each). The V end lost 4 bases, the J end lost 4 bases, and 11 bases lay between the germline ends. There are 13 residues in the CDR3. Here the CDR3 reads CASSWDGTYEQYF. The CDR3 bases are TGTGCCAGCAGTTGGGACGGCACATACGAGCAGTACTTC.

The gene calls are TRBV20-1 and TRBJ1-2, with TRBD1 identical over 8 bases. CDR1 is DFQATT and CDR2 is SNEGSKA in the germline V gene (reference sequence). The CDR3 is 13 residues long. Germline trimming cut 6 bases from V and 6 bases from J; bases unmatched to any gene: 9. CDR3 sequence: CSAADRGLNGYTF. CDR3 nucleotides: TGCAGTGCAGCCGACAGGGGACTCAATGGCTACACCTTC.

The count of this clonotype is one. This rearrangement joins TRBV19 to TRBJ2-1; D gene ambiguous. Gene TRBJ2-7 matches the end of the DNA better, so the J call may be wrong. This CDR3 spans 13 amino acids. Germline V gene lookup returns CDR1 LNHDA and CDR2 SQIVND (reference sequence). DNA for the CDR3: TGTGCCAGTAGTCCCGCGCTGGGTAGGGAGCAGTACTTC. This sequence encodes CASSPALGREQYF.

The rearrangement links TRBV7-9 to TRBJ1-1; D possibly corresponds to TRBD1 (5 bases). The CDR3 is 14 residues long. Germline V gives CDR1 SEHNR, CDR2 FQNEAQ (reference sequence). The V and J ends lost 5 bases and 4 bases respectively, with 14 bases between them. Written as DNA, the CDR3 is TGTGCCAGCAGCCCCATATTGGGGGGCACTGAAGCTTTCTTT. Protein: CASSPILGGTEAFF.

This clonotype occurred a few times. The J gene is TRBJ2-2, the V gene TRBV15, with D possibly TRBD1 on 8 matching bases. Germline V lookup: CDR1 LNHNV, CDR2 YYDKDF (reference sequence). Trimming shortened V by 1 base and J by 1 base, and 22 bases separated the two germline ends. The CDR3 runs 20 residues. The CDR3 loop is CATSRVLGGGQVLNTGELFF. The CDR3 DNA reads TGTGCCACCAGCAGAGTTCTGGGGGGGGGACAGGTTTTGAACACCGGGGAGCTGTTTTTT.

The chain couples TRBV28 to TRBJ1-6; D is undetermined. CDR3 length: 16 amino acids. Looked up from germline, CDR1 is MDHEN and CDR2 is SYDVKM. Trimming removed 3 bases from V and 2 bases from J, with 11 bases in between. The DNA for the CDR3 is TGTGCCAGCAGTTTGGGCCGAAGCACCTATAATTCACCCCTCCACTTT. The encoded protein is CASSLGRSTYNSPLHF.

This chain connects TRBV7-8 to TRBJ2-4; 7 bases are a match to TRBD1. The length of the CDR3 is 19 residues. Trimming removed 5 bases from V and 9 bases from J; junction bases left unmatched: 25. Germline CDR1 is SGHVS and CDR2 is FQNEAQ. The CDR3 nucleotides read TGTGCCAGCAGCCGAATCTCCCTAGGTTTAGACAGGGAAGGAGGCATTCAGTACTTC. Translation gives CASSRISLGLDREGGIQYF.

The count of this clonotype is one. The chain recombines TRBV6-5 with TRBJ2-7; D gene unclear. CDR1 is MNHEY and CDR2 is SVGAGI in the germline V gene. The CDR3 runs to 15 residues. Trimming pared 6 bases from V and 11 bases from J, leaving 26 bases between. In DNA, the CDR3 is TGTGCCAGCAGATTAAGACGGCCAGTCATCGAAAGAGAGTACTTC. Translation gives CASRLRRPVIEREYF.

The chain joins TRBV5-1 to TRBJ2-3; 11 bases agree with TRBD2. V shed 5 bases, J shed 4 bases, and the junction held 3 bases outside the gene matches. The CDR3 runs 14 residues. Germline CDR1 reads SGHRS; CDR2 reads YFSETQ. The CDR3 is CASSGGLAADTQYF. CDR3 DNA sequence: TGCGCCAGCAGTGGGGGACTAGCGGCAGATACGCAGTATTTT.

The chain uses TRBV27 and TRBJ2-1; 7 bases align to TRBD2. J gave up 4 bases and V 5 bases, and 8 bases lay outside the gene matches. The germline V gene encodes CDR1 MNHEY and CDR2 SMNVEV (reference sequence). This CDR3 is 15 amino acids long. The CDR3 loop is CASSPQTSWYNEQFF. The CDR3 DNA follows: TGTGCCAGCAGTCCGCAGACTAGCTGGTACAATGAGCAGTTCTTC.

The chain couples TRBV12-5 to TRBJ2-7; 7 bases are shared with TRBD1. Germline V gives CDR1 LGHNT, CDR2 FRNRAP. The V segment lost 2 bases and the J segment 7 bases; nucleotides outside the gene matches: 8. The CDR3 extends over 14 amino acids. Here the CDR3 DNA reads TGTGCTAGTGGTTTGAGGACAGGCACGGGGGAGCAGTACTTC. Translating it yields CASGLRTGTGEQYF.

The chain joins TRBV7-9 to TRBJ2-7; D uncertain. V was clipped by 5 bases and J by 3 bases, with 14 bases between them. Germline loops: CDR1 SEHNR, CDR2 FQNEAQ (reference sequence). The CDR3 length is 14 residues. Written as DNA, the CDR3 is TGTGCCAGCAGCCCACGGAGTACTGGCTACGAGCAGTACTTC. Its translation is CASSPRSTGYEQYF.